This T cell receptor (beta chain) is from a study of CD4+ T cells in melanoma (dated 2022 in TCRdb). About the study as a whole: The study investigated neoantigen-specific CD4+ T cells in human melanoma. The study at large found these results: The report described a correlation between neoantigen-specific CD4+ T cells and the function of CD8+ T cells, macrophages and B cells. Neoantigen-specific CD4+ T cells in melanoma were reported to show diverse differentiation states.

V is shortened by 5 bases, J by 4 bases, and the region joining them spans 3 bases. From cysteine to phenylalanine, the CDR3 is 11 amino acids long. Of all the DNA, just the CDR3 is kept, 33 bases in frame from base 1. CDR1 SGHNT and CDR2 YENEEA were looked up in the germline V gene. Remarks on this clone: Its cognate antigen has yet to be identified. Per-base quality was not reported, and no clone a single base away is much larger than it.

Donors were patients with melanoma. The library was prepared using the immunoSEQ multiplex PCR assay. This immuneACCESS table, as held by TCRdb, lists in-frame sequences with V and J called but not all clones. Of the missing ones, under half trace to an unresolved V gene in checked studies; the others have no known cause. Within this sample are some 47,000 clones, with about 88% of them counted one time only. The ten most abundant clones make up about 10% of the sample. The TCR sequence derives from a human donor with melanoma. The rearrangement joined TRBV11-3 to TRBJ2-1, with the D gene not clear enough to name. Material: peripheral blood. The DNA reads TGTGCCAGCAGCGGATACAATGAGCAGTTCTTC. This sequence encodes CASSGYNEQFF.